This TCR beta chain emerged from a study of blood T cell repertoires in COVID-19. This CDR3 has 16 residues. Germline CDR1 reads MNHEY; CDR2 reads SVGAGI. With V trimmed by 0 bases and J by 10 bases, 6 bases remained unmatched. The table came from immunoSEQ multiplex PCR; TCRdb's copy has only in-frame clones and leaves some out. Of more than 60,000 clones listed, just over 85% are singletons. This receptor was taken from a woman aged 60 to 75 with COVID-19, enrolled during active disease. The chain combines TRBV6-5 with TRBJ2-1; TRBD2 aligns across 13 bases. The specimen sequenced was peripheral blood. The CDR3 nucleotides read TGTGCCAGCAGTTACTCTCCGGGACTAGCGGGACGAGAGCAGTTCTTC. Its translation: CASSYSPGLAGREQFF.